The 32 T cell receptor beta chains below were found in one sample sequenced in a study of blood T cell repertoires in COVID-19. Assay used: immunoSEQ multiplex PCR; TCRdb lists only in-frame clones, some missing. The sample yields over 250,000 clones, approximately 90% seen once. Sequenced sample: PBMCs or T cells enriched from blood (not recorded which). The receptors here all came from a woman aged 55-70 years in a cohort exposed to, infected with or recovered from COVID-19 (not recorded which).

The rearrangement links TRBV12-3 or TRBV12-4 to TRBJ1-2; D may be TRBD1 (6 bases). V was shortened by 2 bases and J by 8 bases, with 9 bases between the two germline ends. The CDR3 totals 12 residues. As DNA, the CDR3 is TGTGCCAGCAGTTTACGGGACAACGGCTACACCTTC. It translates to CASSLRDNGYTF.

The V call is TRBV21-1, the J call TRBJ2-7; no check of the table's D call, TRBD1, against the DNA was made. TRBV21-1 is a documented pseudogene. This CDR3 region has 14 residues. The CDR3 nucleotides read TGTGCCAGCATTTCACAGGGGAGCGGCAACGAGCAGTACTTC. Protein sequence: CASISQGSGNEQYF.

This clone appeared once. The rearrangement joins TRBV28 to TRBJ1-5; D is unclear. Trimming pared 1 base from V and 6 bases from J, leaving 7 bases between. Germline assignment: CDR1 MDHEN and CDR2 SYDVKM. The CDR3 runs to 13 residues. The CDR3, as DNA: TGTGCCAGCAGTTTATTGGGAGGTCAGCCCCAGCATTTT. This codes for CASSLLGGQPQHF.

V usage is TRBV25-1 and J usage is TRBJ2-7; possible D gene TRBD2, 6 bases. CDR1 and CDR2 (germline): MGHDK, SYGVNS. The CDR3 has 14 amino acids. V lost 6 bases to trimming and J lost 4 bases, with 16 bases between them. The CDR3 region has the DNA TGTGCCAGCAGGGGGTCATGGGGGGAGTACGAGCAGTACTTC. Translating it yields CASRGSWGEYEQYF.

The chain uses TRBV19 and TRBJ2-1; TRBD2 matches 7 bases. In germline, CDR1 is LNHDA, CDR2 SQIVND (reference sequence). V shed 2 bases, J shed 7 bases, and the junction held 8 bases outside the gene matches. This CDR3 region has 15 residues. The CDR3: CASSISGRAQNEQFF. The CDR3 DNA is TGTGCCAGTAGTATATCGGGGAGGGCTCAGAATGAGCAGTTCTTC.

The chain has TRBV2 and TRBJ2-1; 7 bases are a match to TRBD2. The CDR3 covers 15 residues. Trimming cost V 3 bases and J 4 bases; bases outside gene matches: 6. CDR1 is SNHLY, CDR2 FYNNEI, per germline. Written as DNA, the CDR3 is TGTGCCAGCAGTGAGCGGGAGTTGTCTTACAATGAGCAGTTCTTC. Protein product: CASSERELSYNEQFF. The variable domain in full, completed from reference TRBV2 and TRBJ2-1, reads EPEVTQTPSHQVTQMGQEVILRCVPISNHLYFYWYRQILGQKVEFLVSFYNNEISEKSEIFDDQFSVERPDGSNFTLKIRSTKLEDSAMYFCASSERELSYNEQFFGPGTRLTVL.

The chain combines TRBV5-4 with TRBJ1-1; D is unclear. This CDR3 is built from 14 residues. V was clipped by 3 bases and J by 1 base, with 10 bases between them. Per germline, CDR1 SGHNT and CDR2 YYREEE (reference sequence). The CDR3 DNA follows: TGTGCCAGCAGCTACGATTCCGGGAACACTGAAGCTTTCTTT. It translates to CASSYDSGNTEAFF.

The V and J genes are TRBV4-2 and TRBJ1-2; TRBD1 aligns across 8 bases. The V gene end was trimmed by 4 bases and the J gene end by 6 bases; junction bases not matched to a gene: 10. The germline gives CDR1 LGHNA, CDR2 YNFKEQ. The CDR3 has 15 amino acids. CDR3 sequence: CASSPRTGSADGYTF. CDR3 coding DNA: TGTGCCAGCAGCCCTCGGACAGGGTCGGCGGATGGCTACACCTTC.

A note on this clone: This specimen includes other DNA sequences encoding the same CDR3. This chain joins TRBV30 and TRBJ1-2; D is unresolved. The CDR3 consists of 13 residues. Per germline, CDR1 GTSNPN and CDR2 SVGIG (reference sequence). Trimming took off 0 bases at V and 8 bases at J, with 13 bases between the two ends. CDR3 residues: CAWSVNSGYGYTF. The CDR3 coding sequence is TGTGCCTGGAGTGTAAACTCGGGGTACGGCTACACCTTC. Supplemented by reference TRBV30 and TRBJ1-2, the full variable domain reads SQTIHQWPATLVQPVGSPLSLECTVEGTSNPNLYWYRQAAGRGLQLLFYSVGIGQISSEVPQNLSASRPQDRQFILSSKKLLLSDSGFYLCAWSVNSGYGYTFGSGTRLTVV.

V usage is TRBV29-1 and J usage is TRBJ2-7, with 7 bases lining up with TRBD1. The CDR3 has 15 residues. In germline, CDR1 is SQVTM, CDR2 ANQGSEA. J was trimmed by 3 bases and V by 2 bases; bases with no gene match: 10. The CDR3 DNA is TGCAGCGTTGAATCCCCTAATAGGGGGCTCTACGAGCAGTACTTC. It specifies CSVESPNRGLYEQYF.

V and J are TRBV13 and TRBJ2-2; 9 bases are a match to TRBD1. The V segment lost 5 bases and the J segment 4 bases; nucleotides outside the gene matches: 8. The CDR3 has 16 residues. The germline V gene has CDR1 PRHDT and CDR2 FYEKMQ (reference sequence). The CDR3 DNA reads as TGTGCCAGCAGCCGAAACGGGACAGGGACCACCGGGGAGCTGTTTTTT. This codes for CASSRNGTGTTGELFF.

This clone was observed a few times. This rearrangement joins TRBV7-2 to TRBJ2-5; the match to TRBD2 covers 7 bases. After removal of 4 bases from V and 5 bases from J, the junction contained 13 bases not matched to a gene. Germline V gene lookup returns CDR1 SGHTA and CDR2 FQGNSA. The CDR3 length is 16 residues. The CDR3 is CASSSDGTTKGETQYF. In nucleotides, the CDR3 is TGTGCCAGCAGCTCCGACGGGACTACCAAGGGGGAGACCCAGTACTTC.

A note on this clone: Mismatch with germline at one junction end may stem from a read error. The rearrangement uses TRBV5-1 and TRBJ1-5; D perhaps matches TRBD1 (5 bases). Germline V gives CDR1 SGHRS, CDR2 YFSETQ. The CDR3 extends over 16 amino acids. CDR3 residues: CASSPGGAGLNEPQHF. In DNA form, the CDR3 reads TGCGCCAGCAGCCCGGGAGGGGCAGGGCTCAATGAGCCCCAGCATTTT.

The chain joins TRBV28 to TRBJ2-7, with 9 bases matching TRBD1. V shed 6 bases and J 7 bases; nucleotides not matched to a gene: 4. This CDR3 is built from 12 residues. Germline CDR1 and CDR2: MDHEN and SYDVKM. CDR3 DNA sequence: TGTGCCAGCAGACAGGGGGCAAGAGAGCAGTACTTC. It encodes CASRQGAREQYF.

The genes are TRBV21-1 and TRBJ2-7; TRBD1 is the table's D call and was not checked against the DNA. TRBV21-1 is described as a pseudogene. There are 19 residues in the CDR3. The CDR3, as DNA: TGTGCCAGCAGCAAAGCTTTGGGACAGGAAGCCCCCAGCTCCTACGAGCAGTACTTC. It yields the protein CASSKALGQEAPSSYEQYF.

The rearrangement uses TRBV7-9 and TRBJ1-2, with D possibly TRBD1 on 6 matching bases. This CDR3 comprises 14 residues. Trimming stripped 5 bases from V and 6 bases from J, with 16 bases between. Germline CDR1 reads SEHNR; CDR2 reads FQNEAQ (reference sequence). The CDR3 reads CASSVAGGKDGYTF. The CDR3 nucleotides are TGTGCCAGCAGCGTGGCGGGGGGCAAGGATGGCTACACCTTC.

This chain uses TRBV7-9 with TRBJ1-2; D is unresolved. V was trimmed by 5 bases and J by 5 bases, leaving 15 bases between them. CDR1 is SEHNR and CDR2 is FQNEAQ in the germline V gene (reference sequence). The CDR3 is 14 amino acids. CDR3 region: CASSTEVPAYGYTF. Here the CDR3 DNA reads TGTGCCAGCAGCACAGAAGTCCCAGCTTATGGCTACACCTTC.

The CDR3 sequence: CASSLGQGRYGYTF. Here the CDR3 DNA reads TGTGCCAGCAGTTTAGGACAGGGGCGGTATGGCTACACCTTC. The rearrangement uses TRBV27 and TRBJ1-2, with TRBD1 matching 9 bases. This CDR3 is built from 14 residues. The junction had 3 bases not matched to a gene; V was cut back by 2 bases and J by 5 bases. Germline CDR1 reads MNHEY; CDR2 reads SMNVEV (reference sequence).

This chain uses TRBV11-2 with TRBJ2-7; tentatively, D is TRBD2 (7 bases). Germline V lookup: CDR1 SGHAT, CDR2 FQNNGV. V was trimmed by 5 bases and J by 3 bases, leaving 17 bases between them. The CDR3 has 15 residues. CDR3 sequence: CASSVTGGINYEQYF. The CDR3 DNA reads TGTGCCAGCAGCGTAACGGGGGGCATTAACTACGAGCAGTACTTC.

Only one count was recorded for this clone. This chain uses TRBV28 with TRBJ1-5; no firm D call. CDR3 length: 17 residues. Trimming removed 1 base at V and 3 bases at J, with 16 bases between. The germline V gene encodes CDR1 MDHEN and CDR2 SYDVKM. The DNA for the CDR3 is TGTGCCAGCAGTTTATCCTTCGGTATAGCCCCCAATCAGCCCCAGCATTTT. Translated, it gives CASSLSFGIAPNQPQHF.

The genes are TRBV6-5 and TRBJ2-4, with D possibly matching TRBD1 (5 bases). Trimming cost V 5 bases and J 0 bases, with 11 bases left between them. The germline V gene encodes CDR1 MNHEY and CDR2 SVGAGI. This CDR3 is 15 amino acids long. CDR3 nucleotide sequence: TGTGCCAGCAGTCAGGGATTTCTAGCCAAAAACATTCAGTACTTC. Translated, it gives CASSQGFLAKNIQYF.

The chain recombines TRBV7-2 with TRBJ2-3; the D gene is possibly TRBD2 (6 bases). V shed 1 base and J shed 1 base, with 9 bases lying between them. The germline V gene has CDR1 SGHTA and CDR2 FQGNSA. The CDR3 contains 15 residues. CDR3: CASSLGASGTDTQYF. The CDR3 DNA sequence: TGTGCCAGCAGCTTAGGGGCTAGCGGCACAGATACGCAGTATTTT.

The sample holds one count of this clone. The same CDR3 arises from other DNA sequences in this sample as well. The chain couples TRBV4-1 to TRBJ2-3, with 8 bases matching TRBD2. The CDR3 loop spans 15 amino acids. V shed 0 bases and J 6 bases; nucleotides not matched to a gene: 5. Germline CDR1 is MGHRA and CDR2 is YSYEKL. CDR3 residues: CASSQDSGSGDTQYF. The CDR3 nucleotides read TGCGCCAGCAGCCAAGACAGCGGGAGTGGTGATACGCAGTATTTT.

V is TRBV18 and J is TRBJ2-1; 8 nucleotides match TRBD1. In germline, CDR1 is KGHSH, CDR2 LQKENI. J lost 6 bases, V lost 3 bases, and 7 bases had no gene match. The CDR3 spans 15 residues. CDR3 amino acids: CASSPMDRDLNEQFF. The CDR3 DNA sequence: TGTGCCAGCTCACCTATGGACAGGGACCTCAATGAGCAGTTCTTC.

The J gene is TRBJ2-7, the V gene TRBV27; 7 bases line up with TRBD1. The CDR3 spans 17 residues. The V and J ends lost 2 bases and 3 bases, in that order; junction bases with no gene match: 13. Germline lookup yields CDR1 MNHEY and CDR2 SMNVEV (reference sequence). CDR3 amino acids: CASSLKLTRDRNYEQYF. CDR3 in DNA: TGTGCCAGCAGTTTAAAATTAACCCGGGACAGAAACTACGAGCAGTACTTC.

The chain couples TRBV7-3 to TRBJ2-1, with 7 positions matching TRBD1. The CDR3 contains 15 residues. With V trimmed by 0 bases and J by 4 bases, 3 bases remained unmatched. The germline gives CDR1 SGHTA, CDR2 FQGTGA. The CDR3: CASSLTRDRYNEQFF. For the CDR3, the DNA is TGTGCCAGCAGCTTAACCCGGGACAGATACAATGAGCAGTTCTTC.

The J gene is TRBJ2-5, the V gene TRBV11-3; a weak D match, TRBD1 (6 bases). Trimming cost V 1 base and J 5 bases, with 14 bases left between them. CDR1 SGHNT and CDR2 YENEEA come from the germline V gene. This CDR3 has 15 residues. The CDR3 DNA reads TGTGCCAGCAGCTTAGCCGGCGCAGGGGCGGAGACCCAGTACTTC. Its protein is CASSLAGAGAETQYF.

CDR3 residues: CASSMGASGTPLARDIQYF. CDR3 coding DNA: TGTGCCAGTAGTATGGGGGCTAGCGGGACGCCCCTAGCCAGGGACATTCAGTACTTC. This chain joins TRBV19 and TRBJ2-4; 9 positions agree with TRBD2. With V trimmed by 3 bases and J by 8 bases, 20 bases remained unmatched. Germline loops: CDR1 LNHDA, CDR2 SQIVND (reference sequence). The CDR3 consists of 19 residues. Looking up the rest from reference TRBV19 and TRBJ2-4 gives the full variable domain: DGGITQSPKYLFRKEGQNVTLSCEQNLNHDAMYWYRQDPGQGLRLIYYSQIVNDFQKGDIAEGYSVSREKKESFPLTVTSAQKNPTAFYLCASSMGASGTPLARDIQYFGAGTRLSVL.

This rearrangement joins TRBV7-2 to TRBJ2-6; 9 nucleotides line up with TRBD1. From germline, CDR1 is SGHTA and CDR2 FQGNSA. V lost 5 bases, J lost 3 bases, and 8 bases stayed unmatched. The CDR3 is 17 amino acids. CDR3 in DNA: TGTGCCAGCAGCCCCGGGACAGGGTGGCTTGGGGCCAACGTCCTGACTTTC. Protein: CASSPGTGWLGANVLTF.

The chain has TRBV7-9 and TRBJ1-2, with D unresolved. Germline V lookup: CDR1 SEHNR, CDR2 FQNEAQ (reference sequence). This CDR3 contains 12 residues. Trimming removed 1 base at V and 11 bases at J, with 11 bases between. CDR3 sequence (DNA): TGTGCCAGCAGCTTAGGGGTGGCAGGTTACACCTTC. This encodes CASSLGVAGYTF.

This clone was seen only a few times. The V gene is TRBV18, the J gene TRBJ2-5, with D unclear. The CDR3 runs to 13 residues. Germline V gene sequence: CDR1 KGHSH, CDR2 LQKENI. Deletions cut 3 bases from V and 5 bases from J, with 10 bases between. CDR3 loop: CASSPPSRETQYF. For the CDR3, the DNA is TGTGCCAGCTCACCCCCCTCGAGGGAGACCCAGTACTTC.

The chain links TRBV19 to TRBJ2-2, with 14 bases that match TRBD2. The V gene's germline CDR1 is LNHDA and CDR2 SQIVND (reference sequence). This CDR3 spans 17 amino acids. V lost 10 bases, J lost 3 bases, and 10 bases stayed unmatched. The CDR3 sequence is CAIRSLGLAGDTGELFF. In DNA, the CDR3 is TGTGCCATCCGAAGCCTGGGACTAGCGGGAGACACCGGGGAGCTGTTTTTT.